The T cell receptor (beta chain) under discussion was sequenced for a study of blood T cell repertoires in COVID-19 (dated by TCRdb to 2018 to 2020). Turning to the overall study: The collaborator samples originated in the United States, Italy and Spain and spanned the acute and convalescent phases of COVID-19. Where HLA class I and class II types were available, the types were taken from metadata supplied by the sample provider, not from assay-based typing. The prospective study material was composed of cDNA or gDNA derived from T cells, B-cell-depleted T cells, or PBMCs. A de-identified subject ID, COVID-19 status, age in years and sex were almost always included in the sample metadata. Samples were obtained from the ongoing ImmuneRACE study (first 160 participants) and from 1,254 subjects provided by 6 global collaborators. The repertoires were made available in a free public database intended to serve as a resource for research on the immune response to SARS-CoV-2. Deeply sampled blood TCRbeta repertoires from subjects exposed to, actively infected with, or recovered from COVID-19 were included in the dataset.

Each collaborating institution followed its own protocols to collect whole blood in K2EDTA tubes. For TCRbeta analysis, collaborators shipped samples as frozen whole blood, isolated PBMCs, or DNA extracted from either of those sample types. Notes on this clone: This receptor's antigen is unknown. Base qualities are not at hand, and no much larger clone is one base apart.

CDR3 length: 16 amino acids, cysteine to phenylalanine. Only the CDR3 DNA stays, 48 bases, in frame from base 1. CDR1 is given as KGHSH and CDR2 as LQKENI, both from the germline V gene. Trimming takes 0 bases from V and 3 bases from J, and the germline ends sit 9 bases apart. Findings and caveats that apply to the study as a whole: How much clinical and demographic metadata was included differed by source and by participant, and the metadata was provided uncurated.

The immunoSEQ Assay, a bias-controlled multiplex PCR, was used to amplify TCRbeta CDR3 regions from genomic DNA. The original methods were these. The number of nucleated cells in each sample was estimated from the amplification of reference gene primers within the assay. To quantify the absolute abundance of each unique TCRbeta CDR3 rearrangement, sequence reads were collapsed and filtered. For each sample, productive Simpson clonality was calculated as the square root of Simpson's diversity index over productive rearrangements. Imported from immuneACCESS, the table was reduced by TCRdb to in-frame sequences with V and J called. These copies leave out some clones; in studies compared against another copy, an unresolved V gene accounts for under half, and the cause of the remainder is not known. The DNA gave D and trimming, while V, J and clone size come from that table. Across this sample there are 75,000 to 80,000 clones, with less than 90% seen only once. The ten largest clones take up around 9.8% of the sample.

The rearranged segments are TRBV18 and TRBJ2-6; a tentative D match to TRBD2 spans 6 bases. The receptor's source is a human donor in a cohort sampled during active COVID-19. Sequenced material: peripheral blood. This receptor has the CDR3 CASSPPRGGGANVLTF. The nucleotide sequence is given as TGTGCCAGCTCACCACCGAGGGGAGGTGGGGCCAACGTCCTGACTTTC.